These 28 T cell receptor beta chains were all obtained from the same sample, sequenced in a study of T-cell reconstitution after alpha-beta-depleted transplantation in children. For TCRbeta, the library was prepared with unique molecular identifiers. TCRdb reprocessed the PCR reads with MiXCR, giving one entry per CDR3 protein. The repertoire includes over 150,000 distinct CDR3 sequences, 6.3% of them detected once, and roughly 4.7% sits in the top ten. Sequencing was performed on PBMCs, taken before TCRalphabeta/CD19-depleted stem cell transplant. The receptors stem from a girl less than two years old with combined immunodeficiency, due to receive a stem cell transplant.

Regarding this clonotype: The junction does not match germline at one end; this may be a read error. This sequence joins TRBV4-2 and TRBJ1-1; D is perhaps TRBD1 (6 bases). This CDR3 comprises 17 residues. The V gene's germline CDR1 is LGHNA and CDR2 YNFKEQ. The CDR3 reads CASSPRGVPTMNTEPFF. CDR3 nucleotide sequence: TGTGCCAGCAGCCCTAGGGGGGTCCCCACGATGAACACTGAACCTTTCTTT.

This clonotype was seen at least ten times. The gene calls are TRBV7-2 and TRBJ2-3, with D possibly being TRBD2 (5 bases). V gave up 3 bases and J gave up 6 bases, with 16 bases separating them. CDR1 and CDR2 (germline): SGHTA, FQGNSA. This CDR3 comprises 15 residues. This chain's CDR3 is CASSFATGRFDTQYF. CDR3 sequence (DNA): TGTGCCAGCAGCTTCGCTACGGGAAGATTCGATACGCAGTATTTT.

This clonotype was counted many times. CDR3 coding DNA: TGCGCCAGCAGCCAGGCCGGGTTCGGTGGCTACACCTTC. It yields the protein CASSQAGFGGYTF. The chain joins TRBV4-1 to TRBJ1-2; D unclear. V was cut by 3 bases and J by 7 bases, with 12 bases left in between. Looked up from germline, CDR1 is MGHRA and CDR2 is YSYEKL. The CDR3 sequence is 13 residues long.

This clonotype was found many times. The chain links TRBV6-2 or TRBV6-3 to TRBJ1-2; D is unresolved. This CDR3 region has 11 residues. Germline values: CDR1 MNHEY, CDR2 SVGEGT. V shed 10 bases and J shed 7 bases, with 13 bases lying between them. CDR3 loop: CATLVWGGYTF. The CDR3 nucleotides read TGTGCCACCTTGGTATGGGGTGGCTACACCTTC.

The J gene is TRBJ2-1, the V gene TRBV7-3; no definite D call. The CDR3 runs to 12 residues. The germline gives CDR1 SGHTA, CDR2 FQGTGA. V lost 3 bases, J lost 12 bases, and 12 bases lay in between. The CDR3 region is CASSFPLSRQFF. Here the CDR3 DNA reads TGTGCCAGCAGCTTCCCCCTGTCTAGGCAGTTCTTC.

This clonotype was seen repeatedly, ten times or more. The rearrangement joins TRBV4-1 to TRBJ2-2; possible D gene TRBD2, 7 bases. CDR1 is MGHRA and CDR2 is YSYEKL in the germline V gene. With 7 bases removed from V and 5 bases from J, the gap between germline ends came to 20 bases. CDR3 length equals 16 residues. The CDR3 region is CASTDRGGGLTGELFF. The CDR3 nucleotides read TGCGCCAGCACTGATCGTGGGGGGGGCTTGACCGGGGAGCTGTTTTTT.

The rearrangement uses TRBV15 and TRBJ2-3; TRBD1 matches at 7 bases. V gave up 8 bases and J gave up 2 bases; unmatched junction bases: 7. This CDR3 region has 14 residues. Germline loops: CDR1 LNHNV, CDR2 YYDKDF (reference sequence). CDR3 sequence: CATSLTGNTDTQYF. The CDR3 nucleotides are TGTGCCACCTCCTTGACAGGGAACACAGATACGCAGTATTTT.

This clonotype came up many times. This chain links TRBV7-3 with TRBJ2-3, with 8 bases identical to TRBD1. Germline trimming cut 5 bases from V and 4 bases from J; bases unmatched to any gene: 11. The germline V gene encodes CDR1 SGHTA and CDR2 FQGTGA. There are 16 residues in the CDR3. The DNA of the CDR3 is TGTGCCAGCAGCCCTCACTCTCAGGGGGCAGCAGATACGCAGTATTTT. It translates to CASSPHSQGAADTQYF.

At least ten counts were recorded for this clonotype. The chain employs TRBV9 and TRBJ2-1; tentatively, D is TRBD2 (5 bases). The ends were cut back, 1 base at V and 5 bases at J, with 10 bases in the middle. Germline loops: CDR1 SGDLS, CDR2 YYNGEE. This CDR3 is 14 amino acids long. CDR3 nucleotides: TGTGCCAGCAGCGTACGGCCGGAGGACAATGAGCAGTTCTTC. As protein: CASSVRPEDNEQFF.

V gene TRBV4-2 combines with J gene TRBJ2-5; 7 nucleotides match TRBD1. With 3 bases clipped from V and 5 bases from J, the junction kept 6 bases outside the gene matches. Germline V CDR1 and CDR2: LGHNA, YNFKEQ. This CDR3 has 14 amino acids. The CDR3 reads CASSHRTGTETQYF. DNA for the CDR3: TGTGCCAGCAGCCATAGGACAGGTACGGAGACCCAGTACTTC.

The CDR3 sequence: CASRRPGGQTGELFF. CDR3 in DNA: TGTGCCAGCCGCCGACCGGGGGGACAAACCGGGGAGCTGTTTTTT. The chain combines TRBV25-1 with TRBJ2-2, with D possibly TRBD2 on 7 matching bases. Trimming shortened V by 8 bases and J by 5 bases, and 18 bases separated the two germline ends. Germline values: CDR1 MGHDK, CDR2 SYGVNS. This CDR3 is built from 15 residues.

This clonotype was seen at least ten times. The chain recombines TRBV28 with TRBJ2-7; D gene unclear. The CDR3 has 16 amino acids. Trimming took off 4 bases at V and 4 bases at J, with 20 bases between the two ends. Germline-derived CDR1 and CDR2 are MDHEN and SYDVKM. For the CDR3, the DNA is TGTGCCAGCAGTTGGACCCAAGATCTTAATCTATACGAGCAGTACTTC. It encodes CASSWTQDLNLYEQYF. The full variable domain, rest sourced from reference TRBV28 and TRBJ2-7, is DVKVTQSSRYLVKRTGEKVFLECVQDMDHENMFWYRQDPGLGLRLIYFSYDVKMKEKGDIPEGYSVSREKKERFSLILESASTNQTSMYLCASSWTQDLNLYEQYFGPGTRLTVT.

This clonotype has at least ten counts. The V gene is TRBV28, the J gene TRBJ2-7; possibly TRBD2 for D (6 bases). CDR1 is MDHEN and CDR2 is SYDVKM in the germline V gene. The V and J ends lost 7 bases and 1 base respectively, with 20 bases between them. The CDR3 sequence is 16 residues long. The CDR3 sequence: CASTERAGVRSYEQYF. As DNA, the CDR3 is TGTGCCAGCACAGAGCGGGCTGGGGTACGGTCCTACGAGCAGTACTTC.

Points on this clonotype: A much larger clone differs from this one at a single base, so this may be a read error. The chain uses TRBV5-1 and TRBJ1-1; D remains ambiguous. The CDR3 has 12 residues. Germline CDR1 SGHRS, CDR2 YFSETQ. Here the CDR3 reads CSSSSDMPEAFF. In DNA form, the CDR3 reads TGCTCCAGCAGCTCTGACATGCCTGAAGCTTTCTTT.

The table lists this clonotype with many counts. This chain links TRBV28 with TRBJ2-5, with TRBD2 matching over 7 bases. The V gene's germline CDR1 is MDHEN and CDR2 SYDVKM. CDR3 size: 15 residues. V gave up 4 bases and J gave up 6 bases; unmatched junction bases: 11. The chain's CDR3 is CASSWEGVRLKTQYF. CDR3 DNA sequence: TGTGCCAGCAGTTGGGAGGGAGTGCGTTTAAAGACCCAGTACTTC.

This clonotype was seen many times. The chain recombines TRBV4-1 with TRBJ2-1; D is unresolved. The CDR3 contains 14 residues. Deletions cut 1 base from V and 2 bases from J, with 6 bases between. Germline CDR1 and CDR2: MGHRA and YSYEKL. CDR3 bases: TGCGCCAGCAGCCAAGGGCTTGCCTACAATGAGCAGTTCTTC. Translated: CASSQGLAYNEQFF.

This clonotype has a count of ten or more. This chain links TRBV7-9 with TRBJ2-7; 7 bases line up with TRBD1. The V gene end was trimmed by 1 base and the J gene end by 3 bases; junction bases not matched to a gene: 3. The CDR3 has 14 residues. Per germline, CDR1 SEHNR and CDR2 FQNEAQ (reference sequence). The CDR3: CASSLGDSFYEQYF. The CDR3 nucleotides read TGTGCCAGCAGCTTAGGGGACAGCTTCTACGAGCAGTACTTC.

This clonotype was recorded at least ten times. The chain joins TRBV29-1 to TRBJ1-1; D gene uncertain. This CDR3 has 14 amino acids. In germline, CDR1 is SQVTM, CDR2 ANQGSEA. The V end lost 1 base, the J end lost 0 bases, and 9 bases lay between the germline ends. CDR3: CSVEAAVVNTEAFF. The CDR3 DNA sequence: TGCAGCGTTGAAGCGGCAGTAGTGAACACTGAAGCTTTCTTT.

This clonotype was observed many times. The rearrangement links TRBV7-9 to TRBJ2-1, with D possibly called TRBD1 or TRBD2 (5 bases each). Germline CDR1 SEHNR, CDR2 FQNEAQ (reference sequence). Trimming cost V 5 bases and J 5 bases, with 16 bases left between them. This CDR3 region has 15 residues. CDR3 residues: CASSIPLGEHNEQFF. DNA for the CDR3: TGTGCCAGCAGCATACCGTTGGGGGAGCACAATGAGCAGTTCTTC.

This clonotype was observed many times. The V call is TRBV27, the J call TRBJ2-7, with 7 bases aligning to TRBD2. The CDR3 consists of 14 residues. The V gene's germline CDR1 is MNHEY and CDR2 SMNVEV (reference sequence). J lost 2 bases, V lost 2 bases, and 3 bases had no gene match. CDR3 in DNA: TGTGCCAGCAGTTTAGGGGGGGGTACCTACGAGCAGTACTTC. Residues: CASSLGGGTYEQYF.

This clonotype was found many times. This rearrangement joins TRBV12-3 or TRBV12-4 to TRBJ2-7; the D gene is possibly TRBD1 (7 bases). Deletions cut 4 bases from V and 4 bases from J, with 14 bases between. This CDR3 comprises 14 residues. The CDR3 sequence: CASSSSGGGYEQYF. CDR3 nucleotide sequence: TGTGCCAGCAGTTCCTCAGGGGGAGGTTACGAGCAGTACTTC.

The rearrangement uses TRBV19 and TRBJ2-2, with a weak D call TRBD1 (6 bases). This CDR3 comprises 16 residues. Germline V gene data show CDR1 as LNHDA and CDR2 as SQIVND (reference sequence). Trimming pared 6 bases from V and 0 bases from J, leaving 14 bases between. CDR3: CASSSPGTTNTGELFF. DNA for the CDR3: TGTGCCAGTAGCTCGCCCGGGACAACGAACACCGGGGAGCTGTTTTTT.

This clonotype was recorded at least ten times. The CDR3 here is CASCWGNYNEQFF. The CDR3 DNA follows: TGTGCCAGCTGCTGGGGAAACTACAATGAGCAGTTCTTC. This chain joins TRBV6-6 and TRBJ2-1; no firm D call. From germline, CDR1 is MNHNY and CDR2 SVGAGI (reference sequence). The length of the CDR3 is 13 residues. Trimming left V 8 bases short and J 3 bases short, with 11 bases between.

The sample holds a few counts of this clonotype. The chain carries TRBV7-2 and TRBJ2-5; D gene uncertain. Germline values: CDR1 SGHTA, CDR2 FQGNSA. V gave up 1 base and J gave up 5 bases, with 8 bases separating them. The CDR3 spans 13 residues. CDR3 region: CASSLGWWETQYF. DNA of the CDR3: TGTGCCAGCAGCTTAGGATGGTGGGAGACCCAGTACTTC.

This clonotype was seen more than once but under ten times. The chain has TRBV12-3 or TRBV12-4 and TRBJ1-5, with 9 bases matching TRBD1. Trimming removed 6 bases from V and 4 bases from J; junction bases left unmatched: 13. This CDR3 is built from 17 residues. The CDR3 nucleotides are TGTGCCAGCAGATATTACCTGGGACAGGGCGATAATCAGCCCCAGCATTTT. The encoded protein is CASRYYLGQGDNQPQHF.

This clonotype was observed many times. The chain employs TRBV29-1 and TRBJ2-1; 8 bases are a match to TRBD2. Trimming at V came to 7 bases and at J to 2 bases, leaving 13 bases not matched to a gene. Germline V gene data show CDR1 as SQVTM and CDR2 as ANQGSEA. This CDR3 spans 16 amino acids. CDR3 bases: TGCAGCGCGAGATATAGCGGGAAGACGGCCTACAATGAGCAGTTCTTC. Translation: CSARYSGKTAYNEQFF.

The table lists this clonotype with many counts. This rearrangement joins TRBV28 to TRBJ2-4, with TRBD1 matching over 7 bases. Germline V gene sequence: CDR1 MDHEN, CDR2 SYDVKM. The CDR3 runs 17 residues. Trimming removed 3 bases from V and 0 bases from J; junction bases left unmatched: 8. The CDR3 sequence: CASSFTDRELAKNIQYF. CDR3 coding DNA: TGTGCCAGCAGTTTTACCGACAGGGAATTAGCCAAAAACATTCAGTACTTC.

This clonotype has a handful of counts. This sequence joins TRBV7-9 and TRBJ1-1; 8 nucleotides agree with TRBD1. This CDR3 spans 16 amino acids. The V segment lost 6 bases and the J segment 1 base; nucleotides outside the gene matches: 10. Germline CDR1 SEHNR, CDR2 FQNEAQ (reference sequence). CDR3: CASRNGPQGENTEAFF. The CDR3 DNA is TGTGCCAGCAGGAATGGCCCACAGGGGGAGAACACTGAAGCTTTCTTT.